This T cell receptor (beta chain) was identified during a study of regulatory T cells in long-lasting Graves disease. About the research overall: Patients newly diagnosed with Graves' had been on antithyroid drugs for under 3 months.

Time point given: newly diagnosed GD, antithyroid drugs for less than 3 months. From PBMCs, RNA was extracted and then used to make the TCR library. Germline assignment: CDR1 SEHNR and CDR2 FQNEAQ (reference sequence). CDR3 size: 14 residues. V lost 1 base to trimming and J lost 4 bases, with 10 bases between them. For TCR beta, libraries came from iRepertoire HTBI primers and Arm-PCR of CDR3 regions. Using its own MiXCR run on the multiplex PCR reads, TCRdb lists one record per CDR3 protein. The sample records approximately 440,000 distinct CDR3 sequences, 15% to 20% being singletons. At least ten counts were recorded for this clonotype. The sample was also reused in another study, on T cells in Graves' hyperthyroidism and ophthalmopathy. That paper adds: The blood repertoire included most of the expanded thyroid clonotypes above 0.001. Ophthalmopathy was model-predicted a median about 6.9 months pre-onset.

The TCR was taken from a man between 40 and 49 years old with Graves disease. The chain links TRBV7-9 to TRBJ1-1, with D unresolved. The sequenced sample was peripheral blood mononuclear cells (PBMCs), obtained at new diagnosis, from a patient treated with antithyroid drugs. CDR3 residues: CASSLELGSTEAFF. In nucleotides, the CDR3 is TGTGCCAGCAGCTTAGAGCTGGGGTCCACTGAAGCTTTCTTT.